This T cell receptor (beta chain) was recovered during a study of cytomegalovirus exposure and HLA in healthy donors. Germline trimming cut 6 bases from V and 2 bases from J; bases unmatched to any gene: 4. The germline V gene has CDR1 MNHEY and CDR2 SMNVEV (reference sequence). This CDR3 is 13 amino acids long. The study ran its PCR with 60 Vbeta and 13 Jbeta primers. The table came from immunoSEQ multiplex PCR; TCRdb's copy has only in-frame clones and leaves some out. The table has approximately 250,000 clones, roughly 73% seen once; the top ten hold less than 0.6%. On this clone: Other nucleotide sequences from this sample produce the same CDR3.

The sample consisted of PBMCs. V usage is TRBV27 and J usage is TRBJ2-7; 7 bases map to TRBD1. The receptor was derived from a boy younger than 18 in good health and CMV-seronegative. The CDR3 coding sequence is TGTGCCAGCAGCCTCGACAGGGCCTACGAGCAGTACTTC. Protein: CASSLDRAYEQYF.